The 11 T cell receptor beta chains below all came from one sample that was sequenced in a study of shared clonotypes between healthy human individuals (TCRdb year 2020). Libraries were built with the immunoSEQ multiplex PCR assay. Drawn from immuneACCESS, this table holds only the in-frame rearrangements with V and J called that TCRdb kept. Clones are partly lost; checked studies trace under half to an unresolved V gene and leave the rest unexplained. For this sample the table gives 85,000 to 100,000 clones, of which approximately 63% were detected only once. The ten largest clones represent 50% of the sample. Specimen: memory CD8+ T cells sorted from blood. According to the study, the label for this sample's cell subset or site signals: CD45RO+ cells pooled with CCR7-negative TemRA cells. The receptors derive from a man between 25 and 39 years old in good health.

The chain combines TRBV6-5 with TRBJ2-2; 7 nucleotides line up with TRBD2. The CDR3 covers 14 residues. V lost 6 bases, J lost 4 bases, and 5 bases stayed unmatched. Looked up from germline, CDR1 is MNHEY and CDR2 is SVGAGI. CDR3 coding DNA: TGTGCCAGCAGGGGCGGGGGAATCACCGGGGAGCTGTTTTTT. This gives the protein CASRGGGITGELFF.

The rearrangement uses TRBV6-1 and TRBJ1-5, with TRBD1 matching 10 bases. The germline gives CDR1 MNHNS, CDR2 SASEGT. The CDR3 length is 19 residues. V lost 2 bases, J lost 7 bases, and 17 bases stayed unmatched. CDR3 residues: CASSESLGQGDSRGQPQHF. In DNA form, the CDR3 reads TGTGCCAGCAGTGAATCCCTTGGACAGGGGGATTCGCGAGGCCAGCCCCAGCATTTT.

This clone was detected ten times or more. The chain is built from TRBV7-9 and TRBJ2-1, with D possibly called TRBD1 or TRBD2 (5 bases each). CDR3 size: 13 residues. The V and J ends lost 3 bases and 9 bases respectively, with 12 bases between them. Germline V gene sequence: CDR1 SEHNR, CDR2 FQNEAQ (reference sequence). CDR3 region: CASSFNEGLEQFF. The DNA for the CDR3 is TGTGCCAGCAGCTTTAACGAGGGGCTTGAGCAGTTCTTC.

The V and J genes are TRBV7-2 and TRBJ2-1; 9 bases are shared with TRBD1. Per the germline V gene, CDR1 is SGHTA and CDR2 is FQGNSA. This CDR3 contains 15 residues. Trimming cost V 7 bases and J 1 base; bases outside gene matches: 5. The CDR3 protein is CASTSGTGSYNEQFF. The CDR3, as DNA: TGTGCCAGCACCTCCGGGACAGGGTCCTACAATGAGCAGTTCTTC.

The V and J genes are TRBV2 and TRBJ1-5; no clear D gene. Germline values: CDR1 SNHLY, CDR2 FYNNEI. V dropped 6 bases and J dropped 2 bases, with 14 bases sitting between them. CDR3 length: 15 amino acids. The CDR3 DNA follows: TGTGCCAGCAGGGCAACCAGCGGAGGCAATCAGCCCCAGCATTTT. Translating gives CASRATSGGNQPQHF.

The chain links TRBV9 to TRBJ2-2; D not certain. Germline V CDR1 and CDR2: SGDLS, YYNGEE. CDR3 length: 13 amino acids. The V end was cut by 4 bases, the J end by 6 bases, with 10 bases between. The CDR3 region has the DNA TGTGCCAGCAGCCTCCCCCAGGCCGGGGAGCTGTTTTTT. Residues: CASSLPQAGELFF. Together with reference TRBV9 and TRBJ2-2, the CDR3 gives the full variable domain: DSGVTQTPKHLITATGQRVTLRCSPRSGDLSVYWYQQSLDQGLQFLIQYYNGEERAKGNILERFSAQQFPDLHSELNLSSLELGDSALYFCASSLPQAGELFFGEGSRLTVL.

The chain links TRBV11-3 to TRBJ2-7, with TRBD2 matching over 10 bases. V shed 6 bases, J shed 6 bases, and the junction held 14 bases outside the gene matches. Germline V CDR1 and CDR2: SGHNT, YENEEA. The CDR3 loop spans 16 amino acids. The chain's CDR3 is CASSSPLGGLAFEQYF. DNA of the CDR3: TGTGCCAGCAGTTCGCCGTTAGGGGGACTAGCGTTCGAGCAGTACTTC.

A few counts support this clone. The chain joins TRBV7-9 to TRBJ1-5; D is possibly TRBD1 (6 bases). Deletions cut 1 base from V and 3 bases from J, with 13 bases between. The CDR3 consists of 16 residues. Germline CDR1 SEHNR, CDR2 FQNEAQ (reference sequence). For the CDR3, the DNA is TGTGCCAGCAGCTTAGTAGGGCAGGGGATCAATCAGCCCCAGCATTTT. It is translated as CASSLVGQGINQPQHF.

Comment on this clone: A read error is possible here, since a much larger clone lies one base away. The CDR3 is CASSSGTGGYEQYF. In DNA form, the CDR3 reads TGTGCCAGCAGTTCCGGGACAGGAGGGTACGAGCAGTACTTC. The chain uses TRBV6-6 and TRBJ2-7, with 8 bases that match TRBD1. The CDR3 sequence is 14 residues long. Germline lookup yields CDR1 MNHNY and CDR2 SVGAGI (reference sequence). V shed 4 bases, J shed 4 bases, and the junction held 6 bases outside the gene matches.

The V call is TRBV7-9, the J call TRBJ2-7, with D perhaps matching TRBD2 (6 bases). This CDR3 spans 12 amino acids. Trimming left V 5 bases short and J 9 bases short, with 14 bases between. Looked up from germline, CDR1 is SEHNR and CDR2 is FQNEAQ (reference sequence). The CDR3 nucleotides are TGTGCCAGCAGCCCGGGGGACGGGGTGCAGTACTTC. Encoded protein: CASSPGDGVQYF.

This clone occurred once. A much more abundant neighbour one base away suggests this may be a read error. The chain has TRBV5-4 and TRBJ1-1, with D unclear. The germline V and J ends were trimmed by 0 bases and 4 bases, with 4 bases remaining between them. The CDR3 length is 12 residues. Germline CDR1 is SGHNT and CDR2 is YYREEE (reference sequence). In DNA form, the CDR3 reads TGTGCCAGCAGCTTGGGGGTCACTGAAGCTTTCTTT. Its protein product is CASSLGVTEAFF.